This T cell receptor beta chain was captured by sequencing in a study of shared clonotypes between healthy human individuals. With respect to this clone: The same CDR3 can be traced to other DNA sequences in this sample.

Only in-frame clones appear in the TCRdb table, and some are missing; sequencing was by immunoSEQ multiplex PCR. The table has some 2,000,000 clones, roughly 96% seen once. CDR1 and CDR2 from the germline V gene are KGHSH and LQKENI. Trimming stripped 0 bases from V and 4 bases from J, with 9 bases between. CDR3 size: 14 residues. The origin of this receptor is a man younger than 35 in good health. The chain is built from TRBV18 and TRBJ2-5, with a possible D match to TRBD1 (6 bases). Input material: naive CD4+ T cells sorted from blood. This sample's subset: CD45RA+ positively selected. The CDR3 protein is CASSPPGQRETQYF. The CDR3 coding sequence is TGTGCCAGCTCACCACCGGGACAAAGAGAGACCCAGTACTTC.